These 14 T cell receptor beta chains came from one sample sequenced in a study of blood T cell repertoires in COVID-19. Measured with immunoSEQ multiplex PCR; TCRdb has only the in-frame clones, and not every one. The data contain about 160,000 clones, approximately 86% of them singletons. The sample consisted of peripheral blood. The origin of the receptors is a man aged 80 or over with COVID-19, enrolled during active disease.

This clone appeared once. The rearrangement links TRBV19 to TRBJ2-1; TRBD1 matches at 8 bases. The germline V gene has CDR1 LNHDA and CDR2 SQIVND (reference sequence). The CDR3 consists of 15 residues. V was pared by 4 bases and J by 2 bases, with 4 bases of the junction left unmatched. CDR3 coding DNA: TGTGCCAGTAGTAAGACAGGGGATACCTACAATGAGCAGTTCTTC. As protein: CASSKTGDTYNEQFF.

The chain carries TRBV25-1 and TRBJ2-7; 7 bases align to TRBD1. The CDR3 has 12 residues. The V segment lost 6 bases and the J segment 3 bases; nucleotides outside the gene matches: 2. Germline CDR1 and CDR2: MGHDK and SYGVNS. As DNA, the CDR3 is TGTGCCAGCAGAGACAGGGTCTACGAGCAGTACTTC. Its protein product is CASRDRVYEQYF.

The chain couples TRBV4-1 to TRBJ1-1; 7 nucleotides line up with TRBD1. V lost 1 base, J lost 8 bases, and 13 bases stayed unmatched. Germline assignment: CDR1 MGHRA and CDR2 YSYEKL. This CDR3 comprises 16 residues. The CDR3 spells CASSQVVSRGPREAFF. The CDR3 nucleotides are TGCGCCAGCAGCCAAGTAGTGTCTAGGGGGCCCCGCGAAGCTTTCTTT.

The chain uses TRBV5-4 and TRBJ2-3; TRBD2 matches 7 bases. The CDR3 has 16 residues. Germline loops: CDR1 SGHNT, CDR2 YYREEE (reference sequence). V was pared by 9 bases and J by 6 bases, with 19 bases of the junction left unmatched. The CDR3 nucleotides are TGTGCCACGTTCACTCGGGCTAGCGGAATAAGGGATACGCAGTATTTT. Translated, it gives CATFTRASGIRDTQYF. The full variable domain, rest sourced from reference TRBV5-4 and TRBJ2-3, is ETGVTQSPTHLIKTRGQQVTLRCSSQSGHNTVSWYQQALGQGPQFIFQYYREEENGRGNFPPRFSGLQFPNYSSELNVNALELDDSALYLCATFTRASGIRDTQYFGPGTRLTVL.

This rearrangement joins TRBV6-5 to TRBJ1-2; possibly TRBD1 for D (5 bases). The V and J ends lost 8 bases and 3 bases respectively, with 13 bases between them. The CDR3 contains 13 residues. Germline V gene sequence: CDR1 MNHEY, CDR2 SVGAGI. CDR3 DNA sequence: TGTGCCAGCGGAACAGGCTGGGACTATGGCTACACCTTC. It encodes CASGTGWDYGYTF.

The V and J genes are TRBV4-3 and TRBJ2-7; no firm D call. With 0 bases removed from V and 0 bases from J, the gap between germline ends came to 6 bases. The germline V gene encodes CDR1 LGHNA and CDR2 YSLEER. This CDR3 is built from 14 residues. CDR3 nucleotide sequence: TGCGCCAGCAGCCAAGAGCCGAGCTCCTACGAGCAGTACTTC. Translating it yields CASSQEPSSYEQYF.

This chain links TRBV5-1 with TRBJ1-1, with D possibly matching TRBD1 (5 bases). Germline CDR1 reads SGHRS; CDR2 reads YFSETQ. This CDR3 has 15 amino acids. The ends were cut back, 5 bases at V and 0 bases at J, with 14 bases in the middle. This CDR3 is CASREGAGMNTEAFF. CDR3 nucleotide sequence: TGCGCCAGCAGGGAGGGAGCAGGGATGAACACTGAAGCTTTCTTT.

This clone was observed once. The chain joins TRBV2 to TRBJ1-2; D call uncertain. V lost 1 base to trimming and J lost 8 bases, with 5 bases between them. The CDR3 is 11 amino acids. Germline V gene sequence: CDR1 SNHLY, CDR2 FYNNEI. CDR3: CASSEVAGYTF. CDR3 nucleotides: TGTGCCAGCAGTGAAGTAGCGGGCTACACCTTC.

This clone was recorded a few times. The CDR3 DNA is TGTGCCAGCAGGAAGACAGGTCTTGGAAACACCATATATTTT. Its protein product is CASRKTGLGNTIYF. J is TRBJ1-3 and V is TRBV2; D perhaps matches TRBD1 (6 bases). The CDR3 has 14 amino acids. Germline assignment: CDR1 SNHLY and CDR2 FYNNEI. Trimming cost V 6 bases and J 3 bases, with 12 bases left between them.

The CDR3 region has the DNA TGCGCCAGCAGTGAAGAACAGGGAAACATTCAGTACTTC. The encoded protein is CASSEEQGNIQYF. The chain carries TRBV10-2 and TRBJ2-4; D may be TRBD1 (6 bases). With 3 bases removed from V and 6 bases from J, the gap between germline ends came to 9 bases. Per the germline V gene, CDR1 is WSHSY and CDR2 is SAAADI. CDR3 length equals 13 residues.

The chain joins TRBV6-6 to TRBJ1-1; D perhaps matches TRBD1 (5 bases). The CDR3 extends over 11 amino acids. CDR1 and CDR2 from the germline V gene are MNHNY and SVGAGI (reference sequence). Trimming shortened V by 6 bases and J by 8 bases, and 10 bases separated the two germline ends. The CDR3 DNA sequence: TGTGCCAGCAGATTACAGGTCGAAGCTTTCTTT. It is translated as CASRLQVEAFF.

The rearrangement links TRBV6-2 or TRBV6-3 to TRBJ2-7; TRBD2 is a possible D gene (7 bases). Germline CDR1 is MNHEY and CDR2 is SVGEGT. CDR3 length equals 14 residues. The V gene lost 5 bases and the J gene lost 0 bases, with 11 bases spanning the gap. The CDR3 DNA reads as TGTGCCAGCAGTCGACGGGGGGCCTCCTACGAGCAGTACTTC. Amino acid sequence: CASSRRGASYEQYF.

The CDR3 nucleotides read TGTGCCAGCAGCTCGGGACAGTTGAGACATACGCAGTATTTT. This codes for CASSSGQLRHTQYF. The chain uses TRBV5-4 and TRBJ2-3; 7 nucleotides agree with TRBD1. The CDR3 length is 14 residues. Losses at the gene ends were 3 bases for V and 7 bases for J; bases not matched to a gene: 8. Germline loops: CDR1 SGHNT, CDR2 YYREEE (reference sequence).

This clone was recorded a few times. The CDR3 loop reads CASGLRDNSPLHF. The CDR3 DNA is TGTGCTAGTGGTCTCCGGGATAATTCACCCCTCCACTTT. The chain combines TRBV12-5 with TRBJ1-6; D ambiguous. The CDR3 totals 13 residues. V was pared by 5 bases and J by 5 bases, with 7 bases between. Germline V CDR1 and CDR2: LGHNT, FRNRAP.